This is a list of T cell receptor beta chains from one sample in a study of radiation and T cells in renal cell carcinoma. The data were produced by immunoSEQ multiplex PCR, yet TCRdb's version contains in-frame clones alone and is incomplete. The sample lists around 20,000 clones, roughly three fifths occurring once. Sample: tumor tissue, taken from a patient whose treatment was nephrectomy without radiotherapy. These receptors were collected from a man in his fifties or sixties with renal cell carcinoma. The CDR3 runs from the conserved cysteine through the conserved F or W. The D gene is left open where the match is weak. Expanded clones get a size class; other rows say once, few or many, or leave the size out.

v_call	d_call	j_call	clone_size	cdr3_aa	cdr3_nt
TRBV10-3	TRBD2	TRBJ2-2	NA	CAIRAGGDTGELFF	TGTGCCATCAGGGCGGGAGGAGACACCGGGGAGCTGTTTTTT
TRBV15	TRBD2	TRBJ2-1	NA	CATSIGGSNNEQFF	TGTGCCACCAGCATCGGGGGGTCTAACAATGAGCAGTTCTTC
TRBV7-9	NA	TRBJ2-1	NA	CASSLPGAEQFF	TGTGCCAGCAGCTTACCAGGGGCGGAGCAGTTCTTC
TRBV7-2	NA	TRBJ1-4	few	CASSSPAGPLFF	TGTGCCAGCAGCTCACCCGCAGGCCCGCTGTTTTTT
TRBV6-5	NA	TRBJ2-1	medium-sized	CASSYWLGDDLVQFF	TGTGCCAGCAGTTACTGGCTTGGAGACGACCTGGTTCAGTTCTTC
TRBV19	NA	TRBJ1-5	NA	CASSPTGGMSNQPQHF	TGTGCCAGTAGTCCGACAGGTGGGATGAGCAATCAGCCCCAGCATTTT
TRBV5-5	NA	TRBJ2-7	NA	CASSLITRTDVSKQYF	TGTGCCAGCAGCTTGATCACCAGGACAGATGTTTCTAAGCAGTACTTC
TRBV19	NA	TRBJ1-2	few	CASSMGALVDGYTF	TGTGCCAGTAGTATGGGGGCCTTGGTGGATGGCTACACCTTC
TRBV7-2	NA	TRBJ2-1	NA	CASSFGWGSYNEQFF	TGTGCCAGCAGCTTCGGGTGGGGCTCCTACAATGAGCAGTTCTTC
TRBV7-9	TRBD2	TRBJ2-1	few	CASSPTGLAGNEQFF	TGTGCCAGCAGCCCAACTGGACTAGCAGGGAATGAGCAGTTCTTC
TRBV7-2	NA	TRBJ1-1	NA	CASSLENRLNTEAFF	TGTGCCAGCAGCTTAGAGAACAGGCTGAACACTGAAGCTTTCTTT
TRBV11-2	NA	TRBJ1-1	NA	CASSLVPLRGTEAFF	TGTGCCAGCAGCTTAGTACCCTTAAGGGGGACTGAAGCTTTCTTT
TRBV4-3	TRBD2	TRBJ2-5	NA	CASSQERGGQETQYF	TGCGCCAGCAGCCAAGAGCGGGGGGGCCAAGAGACCCAGTACTTC
TRBV27	TRBD1	TRBJ1-6	NA	CASSLRQGVNSPLHF	TGTGCCAGCAGTCTCAGACAGGGAGTCAATTCACCCCTCCACTTT
TRBV7-8	TRBD2	TRBJ2-7	NA	CASSPLRTSVSYEQYF	TGTGCCAGCAGCCCGTTAAGGACTAGCGTATCCTACGAGCAGTACTTC
TRBV21-1	NA	TRBJ2-5	few	CASRLCYTFSETQYF	TGTGCCAGCAGGCTGTGCTACACTTTCTCTGAGACCCAGTACTTC
TRBV9	NA	TRBJ2-1	NA	CASSVGRQVYNEQFF	TGTGCCAGCAGCGTAGGCCGACAGGTCTACAATGAGCAGTTCTTC
TRBV6-5	NA	TRBJ1-2	NA	CASSFRTGGTHGYTF	TGTGCCAGCAGTTTCCGGACCGGAGGAACGCATGGCTACACCTTC
TRBV9	NA	TRBJ2-3	NA	CASSVGANDNVDTQYF	TGTGCCAGCAGCGTAGGAGCTAATGATAATGTGGATACGCAGTATTTT
TRBV6-5	NA	TRBJ1-1	many	CASSPGTRTEAFF	TGTGCCAGCAGTCCTGGGACACGCACTGAAGCTTTCTTT
TRBV5-1	NA	TRBJ2-1	few	CASSRTRAYNEQFF	TGCGCCAGCAGCCGTACACGCGCCTACAATGAGCAGTTCTTC
TRBV27	NA	TRBJ2-3	NA	CASSEWGSTDTQYF	TGTGCCAGCAGTGAGTGGGGTAGCACAGATACGCAGTATTTT
TRBV4-3	NA	TRBJ1-2	NA	CASSPGAGDFEYYGYTF	TGCGCCAGCAGCCCCGGTGCAGGGGATTTCGAATACTATGGCTACACCTTC
TRBV30	NA	TRBJ2-7	NA	CAWSVQGVSSSYEQYF	TGTGCCTGGAGTGTTCAAGGGGTGTCTTCGTCCTACGAGCAGTACTTC
TRBV6-5	NA	TRBJ2-7	NA	CASSYVGGASYEQYF	TGTGCCAGCAGTTACGTCGGGGGTGCCTCCTACGAGCAGTACTTC
TRBV6-5	NA	TRBJ2-6	few	CASSKGANVLTF	TGTGCCAGCTCGAAGGGGGCCAACGTCCTGACTTTC
TRBV5-1	NA	TRBJ2-1	once	CASSWEPGLSYNEQFF	TGCGCCAGCAGCTGGGAACCGGGACTTTCCTACAATGAGCAGTTCTTC
TRBV18	NA	TRBJ2-7	NA	CASSTLDPSYEQYF	TGTGCCAGCTCGACACTGGACCCGTCCTACGAGCAGTACTTC
TRBV4-2	TRBD1	TRBJ1-1	few	CASSLGTGDTEAFF	TGTGCCAGCAGCCTAGGGACAGGGGATACTGAAGCTTTCTTT
TRBV9	NA	TRBJ1-2	once	CASSVLDNYGYTF	TGTGCCAGCAGCGTACTGGATAACTATGGCTACACCTTC
TRBV10-1	TRBD1	TRBJ2-6	medium-sized	CASSEPGQGATGANVLTF	TGCGCCAGCAGTGAACCGGGACAGGGGGCGACTGGGGCCAACGTCCTGACTTTC
TRBV28	NA	TRBJ1-5	few	CASRGGRGKSQPQHF	TGTGCCAGCAGAGGCGGCAGAGGAAAATCCCAGCCCCAGCATTTT
TRBV5-4	NA	TRBJ1-1	NA	CASSHTGTEAFF	TGTGCCAGCAGCCACACGGGGACTGAAGCTTTCTTT
TRBV4-1	NA	TRBJ1-6	NA	CASSQVFQGNSPLHF	TGCGCCAGCAGCCAAGTTTTCCAGGGAAATTCACCCCTCCACTTT
TRBV29-1	NA	TRBJ1-4	NA	CSVGSRNNEKLFF	TGCAGCGTTGGAAGCCGGAATAATGAAAAACTGTTTTTT
TRBV18	NA	TRBJ1-1	NA	CASSPMGQNTEAFF	TGTGCCAGCTCACCAATGGGCCAGAACACTGAAGCTTTCTTT
TRBV19	NA	TRBJ2-1	NA	CASNPYRDVNNEQFF	TGTGCCAGTAATCCTTATCGGGACGTGAACAATGAGCAGTTCTTC
TRBV19	NA	TRBJ1-1	NA	CASSSTGFDTEAFF	TGTGCCAGTAGTTCGACAGGTTTCGACACTGAAGCTTTCTTT
TRBV2	TRBD1	TRBJ1-3	NA	CASSAQGAGNTIYF	TGTGCCAGCAGCGCTCAGGGGGCTGGAAACACCATATATTTT
TRBV9	TRBD2	TRBJ2-3	medium-sized	CASSASGRNPTDTQYF	TGTGCCAGCAGCGCTAGCGGGAGGAACCCCACAGATACGCAGTATTTT
TRBV6-5	NA	TRBJ1-5	once	CASKGGINQPQHF	TGTGCATCAAAGGGGGGAATTAATCAGCCCCAGCATTTT
TRBV4-3	TRBD2	TRBJ2-2	NA	CASSPQAGGTGELFF	TGCGCCAGCAGCCCTCAAGCGGGAGGCACCGGGGAGCTGTTTTTT
TRBV6-1	NA	TRBJ2-3	NA	CASSEAVATQYF	TGTGCCAGCAGTGAAGCTGTAGCTACGCAGTATTTT
TRBV7-9	NA	TRBJ2-7	once	CASSSLEAAAFYEQYF	TGTGCCAGCAGTTCCCTGGAAGCCGCCGCCTTCTACGAGCAGTACTTC
TRBV18	TRBD1	TRBJ2-5	NA	CASSASGTGEETQYF	TGTGCCAGCTCAGCCTCCGGGACAGGGGAAGAGACCCAGTACTTC
TRBV7-9	TRBD1	TRBJ1-1	few	CASSRDSNTEAFF	TGTGCCAGCAGCAGGGACAGCAACACTGAAGCTTTCTTT
TRBV30	NA	TRBJ1-1	few	CAWSVRAGNTEAFF	TGTGCCTGGAGTGTCAGAGCCGGGAACACTGAAGCTTTCTTT
TRBV14	NA	TRBJ2-7	NA	CASSQGVNGLYEQYF	TGTGCCAGCAGCCAAGGAGTAAATGGACTTTACGAGCAGTACTTC
TRBV5-6	TRBD1	TRBJ2-2	NA	CASSLQGADTGELFF	TGTGCCAGCAGCTTACAGGGGGCTGACACCGGGGAGCTGTTTTTT
TRBV10-3	NA	TRBJ1-5	few	CAISDGGVSNQPQHF	TGTGCCATCAGTGACGGGGGAGTGAGCAATCAGCCCCAGCATTTT
TRBV6-6	NA	TRBJ1-1	many	CASMVRRGTEAFF	TGTGCCAGCATGGTCAGGAGGGGCACTGAAGCTTTCTTT
TRBV5-6	NA	TRBJ1-1	NA	CASSLNTEAFF	TGTGCCAGCAGCTTAAACACTGAAGCTTTCTTT
TRBV6-6	TRBD2	TRBJ2-3	many	CASSTRGTSKADTQYF	TGTGCCAGCAGTACTCGAGGGACTAGCAAGGCAGATACGCAGTATTTT
TRBV18	TRBD2	TRBJ2-1	NA	CASTIPSGRYNEQFF	TGTGCCAGTACGATTCCTAGCGGGAGATACAATGAGCAGTTCTTC
TRBV4-1	TRBD1	TRBJ1-2	NA	CASSQLTGVRGYTF	TGCGCCAGCAGCCAACTTACAGGGGTAAGGGGCTACACCTTC